The 2 T cell receptor beta chains reported below all come from one sample, sequenced in a study of blood T cell repertoires in COVID-19 (dated by TCRdb to about 2020). Library preparation used the immunoSEQ multiplex PCR assay. TCRdb provides this immuneACCESS table in a form limited to in-frame rearrangements. Some clones are lacking; in checked studies, under half of them reflect an unresolved V gene, and why the rest are absent is not known. The sample contains around 260,000 clones, roughly 87% of them found a single time. Approximately 12% of the sample comes from the top ten. Sample: peripheral blood. The receptors derive from a human donor in a cohort sampled during active COVID-19.

V and J are TRBV7-2 and TRBJ2-7; 9 nucleotides line up with TRBD2. The ends lost 5 bases at V and 6 bases at J; junction bases unmatched: 8. This CDR3 comprises 14 residues. Per germline, CDR1 SGHTA and CDR2 FQGNSA. This CDR3 is CASSPHSGSGEQYF. The CDR3 DNA is TGTGCCAGCAGCCCTCATAGCGGGAGCGGCGAGCAGTACTTC.

The chain recombines TRBV27 with TRBJ2-7; tentative D call: TRBD2 (6 bases). V was cut by 3 bases and J by 12 bases, with 15 bases left in between. The length of the CDR3 is 12 residues. Germline CDR1 is MNHEY and CDR2 is SMNVEV (reference sequence). The CDR3 spells CASSFGGSPPYF. DNA for the CDR3: TGTGCCAGCAGTTTTGGGGGGAGTCCGCCGTACTTC.